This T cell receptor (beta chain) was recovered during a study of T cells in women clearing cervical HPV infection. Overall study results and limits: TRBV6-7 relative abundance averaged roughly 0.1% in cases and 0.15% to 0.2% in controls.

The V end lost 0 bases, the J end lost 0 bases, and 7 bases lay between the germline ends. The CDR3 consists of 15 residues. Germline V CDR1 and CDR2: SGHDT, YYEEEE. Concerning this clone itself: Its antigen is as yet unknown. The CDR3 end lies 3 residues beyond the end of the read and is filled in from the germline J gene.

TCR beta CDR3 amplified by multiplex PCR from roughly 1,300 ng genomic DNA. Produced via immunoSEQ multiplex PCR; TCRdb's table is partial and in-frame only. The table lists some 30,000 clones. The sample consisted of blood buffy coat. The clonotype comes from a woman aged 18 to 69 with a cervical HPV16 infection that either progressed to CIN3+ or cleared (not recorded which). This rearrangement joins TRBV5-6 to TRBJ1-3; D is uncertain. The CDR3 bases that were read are TGTGCCAGCAGCTTGGGGGCCCTCTCTGGAAACACC. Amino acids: CASSLGALSGNT. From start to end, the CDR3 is CASSLGALSGNTIYF.